The sequence of this TCR beta chain was determined in a study of blood T cell repertoires in COVID-19. Across the whole study: Spain, Italy and the United States supplied samples that represented acute and convalescent COVID-19. Sources were T cells, B-cell-depleted T cells, or PBMCs; the material itself was cDNA or gDNA.

This clone was picked up one time. The authors' processing: For nucleated cells, counts were estimated from reference gene primer amplification. Libraries were prepared by immunoSEQ multiplex PCR; TCRdb keeps only in-frame clonotypes and omits some of them. That table gives V, J and clone size, and the DNA gave D and trimming. The repertoire has 110,000 or so clones, roughly 83% of them found once; the top ten carry roughly 20%. Sequenced material: peripheral blood. This receptor was taken from a woman in her sixties with acute or convalescent COVID-19.

The CDR3 nucleotides read TGTGCCAGCAGTCCCTACAGGGAATCCCCCTTCTATGGCTACACCTTC. Its protein product is CASSPYRESPFYGYTF. V usage is TRBV28 and J usage is TRBJ1-2, with D perhaps TRBD1 (6 bases). The CDR3 contains 16 residues. Germline lookup yields CDR1 MDHEN and CDR2 SYDVKM. The V end lost 5 bases, the J end lost 4 bases, and 20 bases lay between the germline ends.